The rows below give T cell receptor beta chains drawn from one sample of a study of cytomegalovirus exposure and HLA in healthy donors. TCRdb's copy holds only in-frame clones and misses some; the assay was immunoSEQ multiplex PCR. The table includes 100,000 to 150,000 clones, 75% to 85% detected once. The sequenced sample was PBMCs. These receptors were taken from a woman in her thirties or forties in good health and CMV-seropositive. CDR3s include the opening cysteine and the closing phenylalanine or tryptophan. D genes are given only for firm matches. Clone size is stated in some rows and not others, as once, few, many or a class when expanded.

TRBJ2-1,TRBD2,-,TRBV5-4,CASSTTGTSGVSSYNEQFF,TGTGCCAGCAGCACAACCGGGACTAGCGGAGTAAGCTCCTACAATGAGCAGTTCTTC
TRBJ2-1,-,-,TRBV14,CASSQEGRDNEQFF,TGTGCCAGCAGCCAAGAGGGCCGCGACAATGAGCAGTTCTTC
TRBJ1-3,-,-,TRBV9,CASSRDTNSGNTIYF,TGTGCCAGCAGCAGGGACACCAACTCTGGAAACACCATATATTTT
TRBJ2-2,-,-,TRBV21-1,CASTPYPRTSVGTGELFF,TGTGCCAGCACCCCCTATCCCCGGACTAGCGTGGGCACCGGGGAGCTGTTTTTT
TRBJ2-7,-,-,TRBV7-2,CASSLGAPGLTYEQYF,TGTGCCAGCAGCTTAGGGGCTCCGGGACTGACCTACGAGCAGTACTTC
TRBJ1-2,TRBD1,-,TRBV9,CASSDSGTGGAVGNGYTF,TGTGCCAGCAGCGATTCCGGGACAGGGGGCGCAGTGGGTAATGGCTACACCTTC
TRBJ2-1,TRBD2,-,TRBV9,CASSASGGAHASNEQFF,TGTGCCAGCAGCGCGAGCGGGGGGGCCCACGCCTCCAATGAGCAGTTCTTC
TRBJ2-4,-,-,TRBV2,CASILGAGKNIQYF,TGTGCCAGCATACTGGGGGCCGGCAAAAACATTCAGTACTTC
TRBJ1-5,TRBD1,-,TRBV2,CASSSGQGAQPQHF,TGTGCCAGCTCCTCTGGGCAGGGGGCTCAGCCCCAGCATTTT
TRBJ1-5,TRBD1,-,TRBV7-3,CASSQSGQVMNQPQHF,TGTGCCAGCAGCCAATCGGGACAGGTCATGAATCAGCCCCAGCATTTT
TRBJ1-2,-,once,TRBV19,CASSIQGPYGYTF,TGTGCCAGTAGTATCCAGGGGCCCTATGGCTACACCTTC
TRBJ2-7,-,-,TRBV10-3,CATTAGNEQYF,TGTGCCACGACAGCAGGCAACGAGCAGTACTTC
TRBJ1-2,-,-,TRBV6-1,CASSEAIWAANGYTF,TGTGCCAGCAGTGAAGCGATTTGGGCAGCCAATGGCTACACCTTC
TRBJ2-1,TRBD2,-,TRBV9,CASSVGGLVDEQFF,TGTGCCAGCAGCGTCGGGGGGTTGGTGGATGAGCAGTTCTTC
TRBJ1-5,TRBD1,-,TRBV19,CASKDRGHRNNQPQHF,TGTGCCAGTAAGGACAGGGGGCATCGGAACAATCAGCCCCAGCATTTT
TRBJ1-3,TRBD1,-,TRBV5-1,CASSYAGTGSGNTIYF,TGCGCCAGCAGCTACGCAGGGACAGGGTCTGGAAACACCATATATTTT
TRBJ2-3,-,once,TRBV13,CASSLAGPDTQYF,TGTGCCAGCAGCTTAGCAGGTCCAGATACGCAGTATTTT
TRBJ1-5,-,once,TRBV10-3,CAISESGGGPSNQPQHF,TGTGCCATCAGTGAGTCGGGGGGGGGCCCTAGCAATCAGCCCCAGCATTTT
TRBJ1-1,TRBD1,-,TRBV13,CASSSPRQGNTEAFF,TGTGCCAGCAGCTCTCCCCGACAGGGGAACACTGAAGCTTTCTTT
TRBJ2-3,TRBD1,-,TRBV7-3,CASTPGQGSTDTQYF,TGTGCCAGCACTCCGGGACAGGGGAGCACAGATACGCAGTATTTT
TRBJ2-3,-,-,TRBV7-9,CASSDRAGITDTQYF,TGTGCCAGCAGCGACCGGGCGGGGATCACAGATACGCAGTATTTT
TRBJ1-2,TRBD1,-,TRBV25-1,CASRETGGKGYTF,TGTGCCAGCAGGGAGACAGGGGGCAAGGGCTACACCTTC
TRBJ1-1,-,-,TRBV6-5,CASGGAFF,TGTGCCAGCGGAGGAGCTTTCTTT
TRBJ2-1,-,-,TRBV9,CASSHFTDEQFF,TGTGCCAGCTCCCACTTCACGGATGAGCAGTTCTTC
TRBJ2-2,TRBD1,once,TRBV6-5,CASSSLDRVETGELFF,TGTGCCAGCAGTTCCTTGGACAGGGTCGAAACCGGGGAGCTGTTTTTT
TRBJ1-1,TRBD1,-,TRBV5-6,CASSPGTGWNTEAFF,TGTGCCAGCAGCCCTGGGACAGGTTGGAACACTGAAGCTTTCTTT
TRBJ1-1,TRBD1,-,TRBV19,CASSAGQGAFTEAFF,TGTGCCAGTAGTGCCGGACAGGGGGCTTTCACTGAAGCTTTCTTT
TRBJ2-7,TRBD1,-,TRBV13,CASSLGDRGSIYEQYF,TGTGCCAGCAGCTTAGGCGACAGGGGGTCCATCTACGAGCAGTACTTC
TRBJ2-7,-,-,TRBV15,CATSREGTGSYEQYF,TGTGCCACCAGCAGAGAGGGCACTGGAAGTTACGAGCAGTACTTC